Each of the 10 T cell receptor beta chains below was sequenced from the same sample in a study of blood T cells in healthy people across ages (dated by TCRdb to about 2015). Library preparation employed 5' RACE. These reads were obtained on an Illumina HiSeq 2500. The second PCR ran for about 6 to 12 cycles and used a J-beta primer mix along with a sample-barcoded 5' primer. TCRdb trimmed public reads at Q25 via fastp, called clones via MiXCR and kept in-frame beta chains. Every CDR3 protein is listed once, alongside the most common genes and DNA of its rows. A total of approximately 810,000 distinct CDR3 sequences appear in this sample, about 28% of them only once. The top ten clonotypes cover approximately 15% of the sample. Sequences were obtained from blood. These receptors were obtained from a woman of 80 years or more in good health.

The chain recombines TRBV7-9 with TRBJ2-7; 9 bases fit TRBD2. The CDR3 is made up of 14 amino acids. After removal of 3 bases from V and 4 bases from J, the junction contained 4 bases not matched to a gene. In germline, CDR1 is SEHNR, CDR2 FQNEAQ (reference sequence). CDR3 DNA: TGTGCCAGCAGCTTCTATAGCGGGGGATACGAGCAGTACTTC. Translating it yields CASSFYSGGYEQYF.

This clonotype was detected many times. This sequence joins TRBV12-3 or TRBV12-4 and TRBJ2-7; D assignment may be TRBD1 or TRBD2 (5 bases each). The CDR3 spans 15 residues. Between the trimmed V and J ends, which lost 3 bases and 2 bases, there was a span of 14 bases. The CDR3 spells CASSFRTHGAYEQYF. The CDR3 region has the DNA TGTGCCAGCAGTTTCAGGACACACGGGGCCTACGAGCAGTACTTC.

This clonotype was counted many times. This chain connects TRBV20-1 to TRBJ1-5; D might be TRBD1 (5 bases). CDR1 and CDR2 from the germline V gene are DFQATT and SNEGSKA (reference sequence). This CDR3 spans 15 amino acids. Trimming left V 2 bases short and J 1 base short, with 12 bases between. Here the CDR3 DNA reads TGCAGTGCTAGAATACAGGCGGGGAGCAATCAGCCCCAGCATTTT. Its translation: CSARIQAGSNQPQHF.

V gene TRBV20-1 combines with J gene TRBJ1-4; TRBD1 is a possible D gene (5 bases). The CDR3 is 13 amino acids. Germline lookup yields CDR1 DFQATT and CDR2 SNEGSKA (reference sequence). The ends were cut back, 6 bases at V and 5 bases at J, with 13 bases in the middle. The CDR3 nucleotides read TGCAGTGCACCCGGGACGGCAAATGAAAAACTGTTTTTT. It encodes CSAPGTANEKLFF.

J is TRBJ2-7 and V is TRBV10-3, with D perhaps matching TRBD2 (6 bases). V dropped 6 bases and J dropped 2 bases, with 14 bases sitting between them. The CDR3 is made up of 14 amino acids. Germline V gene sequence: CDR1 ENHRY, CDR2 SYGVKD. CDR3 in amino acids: CAIRGGTPTYEQYF. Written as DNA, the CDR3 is TGTGCCATCAGAGGCGGGACCCCAACCTACGAGCAGTACTTC.

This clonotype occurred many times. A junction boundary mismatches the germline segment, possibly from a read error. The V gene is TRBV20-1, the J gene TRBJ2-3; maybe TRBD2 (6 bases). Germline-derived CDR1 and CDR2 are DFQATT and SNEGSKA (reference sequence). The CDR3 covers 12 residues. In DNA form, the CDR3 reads TGCAGTGCAAGAGGCGGGGTAGATACGCAGTATTTT. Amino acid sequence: CSARGGVDTQYF.

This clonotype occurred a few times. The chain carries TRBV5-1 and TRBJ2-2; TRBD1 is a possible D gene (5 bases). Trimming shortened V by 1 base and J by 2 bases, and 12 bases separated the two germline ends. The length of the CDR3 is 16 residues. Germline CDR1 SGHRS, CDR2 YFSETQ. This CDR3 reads CASSLRGTINTGELFF. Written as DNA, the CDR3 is TGCGCCAGCAGCTTGAGGGGAACTATTAACACCGGGGAGCTGTTTTTT.

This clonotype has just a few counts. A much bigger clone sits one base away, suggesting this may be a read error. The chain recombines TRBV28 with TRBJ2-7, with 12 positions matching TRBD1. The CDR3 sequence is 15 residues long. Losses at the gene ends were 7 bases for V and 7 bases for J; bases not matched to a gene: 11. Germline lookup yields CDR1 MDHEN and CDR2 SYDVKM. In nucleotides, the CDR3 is TGTGCCAGCACCGCGGGACAGGGGGCGCGTCAAGAGCAGTACTTC. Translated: CASTAGQGARQEQYF.

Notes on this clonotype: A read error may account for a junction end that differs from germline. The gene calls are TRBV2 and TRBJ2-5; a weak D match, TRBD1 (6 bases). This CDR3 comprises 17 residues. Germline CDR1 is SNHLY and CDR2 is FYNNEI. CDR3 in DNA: TGTACCAGCAGTGAACAGGGTGGAAGTTCGTACTACAATGAGCAGTACTTC. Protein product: CTSSEQGGSSYYNEQYF.

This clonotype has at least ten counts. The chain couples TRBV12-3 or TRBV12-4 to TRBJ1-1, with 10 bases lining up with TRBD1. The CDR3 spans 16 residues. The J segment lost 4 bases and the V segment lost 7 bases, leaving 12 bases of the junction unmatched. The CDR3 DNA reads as TGTGCCAGCATCCCGGGACAGGGGATAGTGGGCACTGAAGCTTTCTTT. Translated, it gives CASIPGQGIVGTEAFF.